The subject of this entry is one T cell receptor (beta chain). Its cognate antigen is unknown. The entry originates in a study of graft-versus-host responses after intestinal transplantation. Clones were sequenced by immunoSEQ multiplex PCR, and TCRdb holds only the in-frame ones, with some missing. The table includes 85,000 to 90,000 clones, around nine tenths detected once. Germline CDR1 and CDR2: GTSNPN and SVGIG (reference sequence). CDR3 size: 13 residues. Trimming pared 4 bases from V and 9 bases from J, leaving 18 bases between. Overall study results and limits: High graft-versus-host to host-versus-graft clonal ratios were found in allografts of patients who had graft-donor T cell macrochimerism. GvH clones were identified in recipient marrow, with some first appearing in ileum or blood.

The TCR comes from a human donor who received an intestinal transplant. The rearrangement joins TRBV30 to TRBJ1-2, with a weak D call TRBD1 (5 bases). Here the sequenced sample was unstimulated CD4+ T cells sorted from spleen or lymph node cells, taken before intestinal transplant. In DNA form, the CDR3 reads TGTGCCTGGACCTCGTCCGGGACCAAAAGCTACACCTTC. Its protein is CAWTSSGTKSYTF.